The T cell receptor beta chain described here comes from a study of blood T cell repertoires in COVID-19. Study background: The origin of the acute and convalescent COVID-19 samples was the United States, Italy and Spain.

The germline gives CDR1 SGHTS, CDR2 YDEGEE. The J segment lost 8 bases and the V segment lost 6 bases, leaving 6 bases of the junction unmatched. The CDR3 extends over 13 amino acids. Clones were read by immunoSEQ multiplex PCR, and TCRdb kept only the in-frame ones, dropping some. The repertoire has about 89,000 clones, 81% of them found once; the top ten carry approximately 12%. Material: peripheral blood. The clonotype originates from an elderly woman with acute or convalescent COVID-19. The V gene is TRBV5-8, the J gene TRBJ1-4; 8 bases agree with TRBD1. CDR3 DNA: TGTGCCAGCATCTGGACAGGGCCCGAAAAACTGTTTTTT. It is translated as CASIWTGPEKLFF.